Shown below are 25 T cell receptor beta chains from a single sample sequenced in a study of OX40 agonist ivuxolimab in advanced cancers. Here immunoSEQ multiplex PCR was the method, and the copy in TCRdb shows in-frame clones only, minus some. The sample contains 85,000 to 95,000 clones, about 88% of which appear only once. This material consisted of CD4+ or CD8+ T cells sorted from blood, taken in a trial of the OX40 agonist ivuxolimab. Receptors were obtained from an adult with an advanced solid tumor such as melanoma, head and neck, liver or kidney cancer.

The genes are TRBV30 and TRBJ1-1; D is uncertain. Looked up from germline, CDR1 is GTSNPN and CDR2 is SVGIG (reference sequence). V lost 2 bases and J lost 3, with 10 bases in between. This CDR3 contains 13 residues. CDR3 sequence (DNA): TGTGCCTGGAGTCCCGGGAGTCACACTGAAGCTTTCTTT. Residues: CAWSPGSHTEAFF.

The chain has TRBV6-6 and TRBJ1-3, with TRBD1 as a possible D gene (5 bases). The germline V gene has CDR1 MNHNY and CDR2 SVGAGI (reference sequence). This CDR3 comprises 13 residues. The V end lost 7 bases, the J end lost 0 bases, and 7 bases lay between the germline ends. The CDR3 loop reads CASNQGSGNTIYF. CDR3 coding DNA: TGTGCCAGCAACCAGGGCTCTGGAAACACCATATATTTT.

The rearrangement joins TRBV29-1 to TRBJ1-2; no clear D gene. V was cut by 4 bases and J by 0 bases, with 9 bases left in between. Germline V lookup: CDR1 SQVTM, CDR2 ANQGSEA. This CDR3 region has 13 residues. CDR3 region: CSVGRQANYGYTF. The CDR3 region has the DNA TGCAGCGTTGGGCGGCAGGCTAACTATGGCTACACCTTC. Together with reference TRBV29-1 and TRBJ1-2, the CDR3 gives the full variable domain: SAVISQKPSRDICQRGTSLTIQCQVDSQVTMMFWYRQQPGQSLTLIATANQGSEATYESGFVIDKFPISRPNLTFSTLTVSNMSPEDSSIYLCSVGRQANYGYTFGSGTRLTVV.

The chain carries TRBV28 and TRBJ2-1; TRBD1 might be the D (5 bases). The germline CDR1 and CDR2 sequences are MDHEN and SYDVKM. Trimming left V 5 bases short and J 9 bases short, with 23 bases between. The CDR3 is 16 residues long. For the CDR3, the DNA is TGTGCCAGCAGTCCCACGTCGGTATTTCTTCAGGGTGAGCAGTTCTTC. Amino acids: CASSPTSVFLQGEQFF. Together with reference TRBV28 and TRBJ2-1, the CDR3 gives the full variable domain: DVKVTQSSRYLVKRTGEKVFLECVQDMDHENMFWYRQDPGLGLRLIYFSYDVKMKEKGDIPEGYSVSREKKERFSLILESASTNQTSMYLCASSPTSVFLQGEQFFGPGTRLTVL.

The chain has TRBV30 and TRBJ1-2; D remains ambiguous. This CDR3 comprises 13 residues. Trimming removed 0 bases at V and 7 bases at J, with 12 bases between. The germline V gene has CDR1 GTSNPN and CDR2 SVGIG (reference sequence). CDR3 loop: CAWSVWEEAGYTF. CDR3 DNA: TGTGCCTGGAGTGTATGGGAGGAGGCTGGCTACACCTTC.

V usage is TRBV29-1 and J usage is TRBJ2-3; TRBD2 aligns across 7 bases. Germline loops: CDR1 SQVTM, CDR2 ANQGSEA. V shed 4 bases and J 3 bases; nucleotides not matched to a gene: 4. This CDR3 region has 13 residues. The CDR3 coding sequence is TGCAGCGTTGGGTCCGGGAGGACAGATACGCAGTATTTT. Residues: CSVGSGRTDTQYF.

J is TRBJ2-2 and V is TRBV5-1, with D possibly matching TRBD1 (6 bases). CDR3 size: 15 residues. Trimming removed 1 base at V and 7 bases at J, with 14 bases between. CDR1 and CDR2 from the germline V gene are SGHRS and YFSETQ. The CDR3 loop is CASSLNPQGVGELFF. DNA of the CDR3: TGCGCCAGCAGCTTGAACCCACAGGGCGTCGGGGAGCTGTTTTTT.

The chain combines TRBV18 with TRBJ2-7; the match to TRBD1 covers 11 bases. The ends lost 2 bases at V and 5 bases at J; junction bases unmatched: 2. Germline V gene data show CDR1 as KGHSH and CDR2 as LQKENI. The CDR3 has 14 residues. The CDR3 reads CASSPGQGANEQYF. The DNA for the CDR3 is TGTGCCAGCTCACCAGGACAGGGGGCGAACGAGCAGTACTTC.

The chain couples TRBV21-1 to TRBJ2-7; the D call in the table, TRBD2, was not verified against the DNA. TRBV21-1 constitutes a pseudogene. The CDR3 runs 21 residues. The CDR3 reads CASSPGQIERRLAGEVYEQYF. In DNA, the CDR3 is TGTGCCAGCAGCCCGGGACAGATAGAGAGACGACTAGCGGGAGAAGTATACGAGCAGTACTTC.

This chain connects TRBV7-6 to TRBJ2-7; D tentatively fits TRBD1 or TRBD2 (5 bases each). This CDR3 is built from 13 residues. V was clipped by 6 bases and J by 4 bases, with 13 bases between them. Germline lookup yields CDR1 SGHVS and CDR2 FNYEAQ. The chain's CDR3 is CASSPGTLYEQYF. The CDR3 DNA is TGTGCCAGCAGTCCCGGGACCCTATACGAGCAGTACTTC.

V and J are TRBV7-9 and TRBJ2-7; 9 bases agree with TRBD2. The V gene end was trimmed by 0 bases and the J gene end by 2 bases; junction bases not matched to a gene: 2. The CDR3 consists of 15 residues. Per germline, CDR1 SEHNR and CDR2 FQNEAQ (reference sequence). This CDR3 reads CASSLAGGRAYEQYF. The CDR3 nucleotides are TGTGCCAGCAGCTTAGCCGGCGGGAGGGCCTACGAGCAGTACTTC.

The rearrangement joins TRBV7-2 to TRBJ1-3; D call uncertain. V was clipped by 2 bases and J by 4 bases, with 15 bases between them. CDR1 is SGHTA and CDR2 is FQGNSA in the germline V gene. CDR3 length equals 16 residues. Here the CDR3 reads CASSLSSEGGGNTIYF. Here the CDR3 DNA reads TGTGCCAGCAGCTTAAGCTCCGAAGGCGGGGGAAACACCATATATTTT.

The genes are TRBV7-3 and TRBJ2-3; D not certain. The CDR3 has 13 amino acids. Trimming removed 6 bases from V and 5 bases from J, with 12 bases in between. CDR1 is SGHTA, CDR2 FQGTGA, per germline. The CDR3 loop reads CASSHTGGDTQYF. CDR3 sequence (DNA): TGTGCCAGCAGTCACACTGGCGGAGATACGCAGTATTTT.

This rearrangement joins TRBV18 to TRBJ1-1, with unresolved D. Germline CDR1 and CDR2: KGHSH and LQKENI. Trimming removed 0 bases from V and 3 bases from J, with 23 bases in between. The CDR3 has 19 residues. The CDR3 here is CASSPPNARGRRMDTEAFF. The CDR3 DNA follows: TGTGCCAGCTCACCACCAAACGCCCGAGGACGTCGAATGGACACTGAAGCTTTCTTT.

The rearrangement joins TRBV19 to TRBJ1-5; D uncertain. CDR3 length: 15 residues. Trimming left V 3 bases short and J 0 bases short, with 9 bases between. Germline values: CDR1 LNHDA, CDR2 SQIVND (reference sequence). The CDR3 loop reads CASSIGPVSNQPQHF. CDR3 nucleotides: TGTGCCAGTAGTATTGGTCCAGTTAGCAATCAGCCCCAGCATTTT.

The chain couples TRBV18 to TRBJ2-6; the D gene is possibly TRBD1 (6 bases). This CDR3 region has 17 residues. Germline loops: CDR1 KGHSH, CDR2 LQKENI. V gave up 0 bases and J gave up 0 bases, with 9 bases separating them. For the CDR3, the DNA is TGTGCCAGCTCACCACCGAGGGGGAGCTCTGGGGCCAACGTCCTGACTTTC. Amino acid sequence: CASSPPRGSSGANVLTF. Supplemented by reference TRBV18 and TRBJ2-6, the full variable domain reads NAGVMQNPRHLVRRRGQEARLRCSPMKGHSHVYWYRQLPEEGLKFMVYLQKENIIDESGMPKERFSAEFPKEGPSILRIQQVVRGDSAAYFCASSPPRGSSGANVLTFGAGSRLTVL.

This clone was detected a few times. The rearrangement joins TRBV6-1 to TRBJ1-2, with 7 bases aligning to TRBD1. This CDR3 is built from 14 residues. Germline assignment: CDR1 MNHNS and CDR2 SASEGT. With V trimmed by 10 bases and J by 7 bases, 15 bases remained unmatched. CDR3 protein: CATPSAQGFSGYTF. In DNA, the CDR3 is TGTGCCACCCCTTCAGCACAGGGGTTTAGTGGCTACACCTTC.

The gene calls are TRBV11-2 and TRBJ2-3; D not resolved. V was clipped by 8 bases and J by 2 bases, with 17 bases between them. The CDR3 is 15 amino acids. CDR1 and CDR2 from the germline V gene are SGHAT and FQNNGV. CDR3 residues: CASALAGMSTDTQYF. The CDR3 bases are TGTGCCAGCGCATTAGCAGGCATGTCCACAGATACGCAGTATTTT.

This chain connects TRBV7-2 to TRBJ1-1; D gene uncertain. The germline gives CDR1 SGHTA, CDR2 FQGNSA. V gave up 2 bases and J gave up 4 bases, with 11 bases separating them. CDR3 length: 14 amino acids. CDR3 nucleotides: TGTGCCAGCAGCTTATATGGGTCGGGCACTGAAGCTTTCTTT. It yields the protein CASSLYGSGTEAFF.

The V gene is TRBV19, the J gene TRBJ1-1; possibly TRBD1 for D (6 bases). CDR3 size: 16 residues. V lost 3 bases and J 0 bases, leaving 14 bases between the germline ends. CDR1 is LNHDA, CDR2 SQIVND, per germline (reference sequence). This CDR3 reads CASSMRGPQMNTEAFF. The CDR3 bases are TGTGCCAGTAGTATGCGGGGGCCGCAAATGAACACTGAAGCTTTCTTT.

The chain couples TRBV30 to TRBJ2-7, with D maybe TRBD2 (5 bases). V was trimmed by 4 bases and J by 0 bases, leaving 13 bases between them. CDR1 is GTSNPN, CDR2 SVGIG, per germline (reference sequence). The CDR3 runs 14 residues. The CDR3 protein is CAWNLAGSSYEQYF. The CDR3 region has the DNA TGTGCCTGGAATTTGGCTGGGAGCTCCTACGAGCAGTACTTC.

CDR3 region: CASSYGTVNTEAFF. As DNA, the CDR3 is TGTGCCAGCAGCTACGGGACAGTCAACACTGAAGCTTTCTTT. The chain joins TRBV6-6 to TRBJ1-1, with 7 positions matching TRBD1. The CDR3 is 14 amino acids. CDR1 is MNHNY, CDR2 SVGAGI, per germline (reference sequence). V was pared by 6 bases and J by 2 bases, with 6 bases of the junction left unmatched.

DNA for the CDR3: TGTGCCAGCAGCCAAGATCCGACTAGCGGGGGGCGGGAGACCCAGTACTTC. Translation gives CASSQDPTSGGRETQYF. The V call is TRBV4-2, the J call TRBJ2-5; 13 bases match TRBD2. V was clipped by 0 bases and J by 5 bases; unmatched bases: 6. CDR3 size: 17 residues. From germline, CDR1 is LGHNA and CDR2 YNFKEQ.

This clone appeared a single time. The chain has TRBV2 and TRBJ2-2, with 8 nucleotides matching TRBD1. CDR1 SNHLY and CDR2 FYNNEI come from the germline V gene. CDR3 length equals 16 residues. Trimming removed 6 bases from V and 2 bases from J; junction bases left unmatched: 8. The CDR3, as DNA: TGTGCCAGCAGCGCCCAGGGGGCGCGAAACACCGGGGAGCTGTTTTTT. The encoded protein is CASSAQGARNTGELFF.

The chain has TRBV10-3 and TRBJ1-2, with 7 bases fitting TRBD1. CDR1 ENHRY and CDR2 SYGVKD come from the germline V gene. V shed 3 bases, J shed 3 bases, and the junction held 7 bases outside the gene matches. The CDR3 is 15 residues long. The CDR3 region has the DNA TGTGCCATCAGTGACCAGGGGGGAGTACACTATGGCTACACCTTC. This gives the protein CAISDQGGVHYGYTF.